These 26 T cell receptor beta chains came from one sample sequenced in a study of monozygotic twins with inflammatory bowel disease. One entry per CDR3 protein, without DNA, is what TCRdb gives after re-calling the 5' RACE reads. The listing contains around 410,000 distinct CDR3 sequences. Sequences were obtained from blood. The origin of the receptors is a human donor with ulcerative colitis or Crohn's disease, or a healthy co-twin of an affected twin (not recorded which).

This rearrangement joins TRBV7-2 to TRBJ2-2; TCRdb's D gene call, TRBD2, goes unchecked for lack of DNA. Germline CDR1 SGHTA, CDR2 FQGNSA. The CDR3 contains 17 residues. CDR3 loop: CASSSATSGGVIGELFF.

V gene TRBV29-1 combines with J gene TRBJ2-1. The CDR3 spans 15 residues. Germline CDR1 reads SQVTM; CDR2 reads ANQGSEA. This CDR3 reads CSVPTRSSSYNEQFF.

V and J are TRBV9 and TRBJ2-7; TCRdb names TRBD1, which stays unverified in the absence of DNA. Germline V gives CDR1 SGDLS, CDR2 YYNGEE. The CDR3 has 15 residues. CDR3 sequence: CASSPIDMGPYEQYF.

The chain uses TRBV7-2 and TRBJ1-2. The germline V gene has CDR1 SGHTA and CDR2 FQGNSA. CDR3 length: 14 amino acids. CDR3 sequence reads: CASSLDYRAYGYTF.

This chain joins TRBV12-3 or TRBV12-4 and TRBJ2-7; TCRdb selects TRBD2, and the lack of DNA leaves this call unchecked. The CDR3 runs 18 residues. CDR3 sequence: CASSSGTSGRALSYEQYF.

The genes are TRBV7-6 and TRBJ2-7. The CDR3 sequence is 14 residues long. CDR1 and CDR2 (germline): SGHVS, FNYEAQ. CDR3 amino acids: CASSLRTGPNEQYF.

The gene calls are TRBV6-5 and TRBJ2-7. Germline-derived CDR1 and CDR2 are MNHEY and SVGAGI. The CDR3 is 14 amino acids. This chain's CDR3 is CASSLGRSSYEQYF.

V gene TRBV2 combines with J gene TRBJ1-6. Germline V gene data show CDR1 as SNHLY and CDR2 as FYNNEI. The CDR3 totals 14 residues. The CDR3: CASSANTNNSPLHF.

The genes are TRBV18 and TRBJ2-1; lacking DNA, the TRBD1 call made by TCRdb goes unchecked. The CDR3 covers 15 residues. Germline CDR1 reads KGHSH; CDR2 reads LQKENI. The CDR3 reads CASSQGTGRANEQFF.

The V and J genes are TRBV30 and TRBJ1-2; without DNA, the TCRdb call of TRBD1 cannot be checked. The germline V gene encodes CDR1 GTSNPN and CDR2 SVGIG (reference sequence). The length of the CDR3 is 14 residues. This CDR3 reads CAWSANRGEGGYTF.

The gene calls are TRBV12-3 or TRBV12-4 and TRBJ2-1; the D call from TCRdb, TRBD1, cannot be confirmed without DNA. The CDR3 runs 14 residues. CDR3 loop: CASSFVKGVDEQFF.

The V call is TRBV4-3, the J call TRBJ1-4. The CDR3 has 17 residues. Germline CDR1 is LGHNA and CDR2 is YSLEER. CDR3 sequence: CASSQGFYGLVSEKLFF.

CDR3 protein: CASSPGSLAGELFF. V and J are TRBV19 and TRBJ2-2; TCRdb selects TRBD1, and the lack of DNA leaves this call unchecked. The V gene's germline CDR1 is LNHDA and CDR2 SQIVND (reference sequence). The CDR3 totals 14 residues.

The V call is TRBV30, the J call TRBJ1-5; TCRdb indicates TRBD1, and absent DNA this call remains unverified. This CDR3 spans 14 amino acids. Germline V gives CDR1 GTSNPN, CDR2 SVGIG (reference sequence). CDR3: CAWGTGSGNQPQHF.

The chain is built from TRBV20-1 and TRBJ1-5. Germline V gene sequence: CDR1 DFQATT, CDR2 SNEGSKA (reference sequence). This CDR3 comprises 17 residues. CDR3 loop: CSARKGPQQLGNQPQHF.

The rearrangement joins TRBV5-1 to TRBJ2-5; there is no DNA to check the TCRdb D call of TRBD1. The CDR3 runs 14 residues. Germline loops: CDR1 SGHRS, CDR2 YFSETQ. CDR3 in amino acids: CASSHPGRQETQYF.

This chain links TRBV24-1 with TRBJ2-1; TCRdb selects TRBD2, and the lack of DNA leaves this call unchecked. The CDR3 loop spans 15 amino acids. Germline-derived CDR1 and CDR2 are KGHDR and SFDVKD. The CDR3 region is CATSDPQSGGNEQFF.

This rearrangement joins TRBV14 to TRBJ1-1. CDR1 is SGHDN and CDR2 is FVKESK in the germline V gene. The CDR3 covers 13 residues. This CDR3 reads CASSQLRNTEAFF.

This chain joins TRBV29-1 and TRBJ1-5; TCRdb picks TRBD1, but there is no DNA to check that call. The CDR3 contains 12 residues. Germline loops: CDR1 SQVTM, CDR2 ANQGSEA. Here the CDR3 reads CSVVLGNQPQHF.

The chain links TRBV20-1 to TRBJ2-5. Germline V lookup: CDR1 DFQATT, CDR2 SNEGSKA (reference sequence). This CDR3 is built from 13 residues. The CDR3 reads CSAIFLSQETQYF.

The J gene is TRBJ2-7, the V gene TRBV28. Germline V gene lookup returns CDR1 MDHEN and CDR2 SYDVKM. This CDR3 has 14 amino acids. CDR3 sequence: CASSLLLSSYEQYF.

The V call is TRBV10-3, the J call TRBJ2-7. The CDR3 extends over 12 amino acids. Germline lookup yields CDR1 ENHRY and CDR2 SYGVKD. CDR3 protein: CAISEKYGEQYF.

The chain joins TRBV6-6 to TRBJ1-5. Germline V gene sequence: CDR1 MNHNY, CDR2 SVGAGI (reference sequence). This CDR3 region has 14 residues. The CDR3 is CASSPAGRAQPQHF.

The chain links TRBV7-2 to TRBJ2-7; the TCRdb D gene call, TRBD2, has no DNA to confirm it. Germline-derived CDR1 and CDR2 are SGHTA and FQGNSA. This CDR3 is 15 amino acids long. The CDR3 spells CASSPRSGVSYEQYF.

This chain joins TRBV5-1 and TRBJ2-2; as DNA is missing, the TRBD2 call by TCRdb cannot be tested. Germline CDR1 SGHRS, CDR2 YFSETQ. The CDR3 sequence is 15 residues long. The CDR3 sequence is CASSAGDYGTGELFF.

The CDR3 is CSADSEREETQYF. The rearrangement links TRBV20-1 to TRBJ2-5; TCRdb's D call, TRBD2, is unchecked because there is no DNA. The CDR3 contains 13 residues. Germline CDR1 DFQATT, CDR2 SNEGSKA (reference sequence).